A selection of T cell receptor beta chains follows, all from one sample in a study of technical replicates of blood from a handful of donors. Assay: immunoSEQ multiplex PCR; the TCRdb copy retains only in-frame clones and omits some. The sample has 65,000 to 95,000 clones; about 93% are singletons. Material for sequencing was T cells isolated from PBMCs. All receptors come from a human donor in good health. Each CDR3 is given with its conserved first and last residue. Fields, in order: V gene, J gene, clone size, D gene, CDR3 DNA, CDR3 protein. The D gene is left open where the match is weak. Clone size is stated in some rows and not others, as once, few, many or a class when expanded.

>TRBV4-2|TRBJ2-2|-|TRBD1
TGTGCCAGCAGCCAGATCACAGGGGTGAACACCGGGGAGCTGTTTTTT
CASSQITGVNTGELFF
>TRBV5-4|TRBJ1-2|-|-
TGTGCCAGCAGCCGCGAGAGATCTAACTATGGCTACACCTTC
CASSRERSNYGYTF
>TRBV9|TRBJ1-2|-|TRBD1
TGTGCCAGCAGCGGAGGACAGGGGGGCGATGGCTACACCTTC
CASSGGQGGDGYTF
>TRBV9|TRBJ2-2|-|-
TGTGCCAGCACCATCGGGAGCAACACCGGGGAGCTGTTTTTT
CASTIGSNTGELFF
>TRBV5-1|TRBJ2-5|-|TRBD1
TGCGCCAGCAGCTTGGGGGACAGGGGGCAGACCCAGTACTTC
CASSLGDRGQTQYF
>TRBV20-1|TRBJ2-5|-|-
TGCAGCCGACAGATTAACGCGACCCAGTACTTC
CSRQINATQYF
>TRBV5-8|TRBJ1-5|-|-
TGTGCCAGCAGCTTGGGCCCCAGGGCTAGCAATCAGCCCCAGCATTTT
CASSLGPRASNQPQHF
>TRBV7-8|TRBJ1-1|-|-
TGTGCCAGCAGCTTAGTGGACCAGGGGAACACTGAAGCTTTCTTT
CASSLVDQGNTEAFF
>TRBV5-4|TRBJ1-1|few|TRBD1
TGTGCCAGCAGTAGTCGGGACAGGGGCACTGAAGCTTTCTTT
CASSSRDRGTEAFF
>TRBV9|TRBJ2-3|-|TRBD1
TGTGCCAGCAGCGCCGAATCCGGGACAGGATCAGATACGCAGTATTTT
CASSAESGTGSDTQYF
>TRBV2|TRBJ1-1|-|TRBD1
TGTGCCAGCAGGAGGGGGACAGGGGGCACTGAAGCTTTCTTT
CASRRGTGGTEAFF
>TRBV5-1|TRBJ2-2|-|TRBD1
TGCGCCAGCAGCTTGACCGGGACAGAGGGCACCGGGGAGCTGTTTTTT
CASSLTGTEGTGELFF
>TRBV4-2|TRBJ2-7|once|TRBD2
TGTGCCAGCACACAGGGGACTAGCGGGCTCGAGCAGTACTTC
CASTQGTSGLEQYF
>TRBV5-5|TRBJ1-2|-|TRBD1
TGTGCCAGCAGCATTGGCGGACAGGGGGTATCTGGCTACACCTTC
CASSIGGQGVSGYTF
>TRBV27|TRBJ1-1|-|-
TGTGCCAGCAGCCCAGGGTCCATTTGGGGTTCGGACACTGAAGCTTTCTTT
CASSPGSIWGSDTEAFF
>TRBV30|TRBJ2-1|-|-
TGTGCCTGGAGGGAGGGACCAAGCTCCTACAATGAGCAGTTCTTC
CAWREGPSSYNEQFF
>TRBV5-6|TRBJ2-7|once|TRBD2
TGTGCCAGCAGACGGGGGGGAGGAGGAGGCCCAATCTACGAGCAGTACTTC
CASRRGGGGGPIYEQYF
>TRBV29-1|TRBJ2-4|-|TRBD1
TGCAGCGTTTGGACAGGGACGGCCAAAAACATTCAGTACTTC
CSVWTGTAKNIQYF
>TRBV27|TRBJ1-6|-|-
TGTGCCAGCAGTCCCTCGGTGACAGACTATAATTCACCCCTCCACTTT
CASSPSVTDYNSPLHF
>TRBV11-2|TRBJ2-5|-|-
TGTGCCAGCAGCTTAGGACTATATGGGCGTGGAGTGCAAGAGACCCAGTACTTC
CASSLGLYGRGVQETQYF